The sample holds many counts of the clone carrying this TCR beta chain. The data derive from a study of spatial heterogeneity in lung cancer. Study details: Those follow-up PBMC samples that were available underwent sequencing, at a median interval of roughly two years following resection.

Time point of the sample: blood at routine non-recurrence follow-up after resection. Tumor, nontumor lung or frozen PBMC supplied whole RNA, sequenced without sorting. TCRdb called the 5' RACE reads again in MiXCR, with one record for every CDR3 protein. The sample has more than 95,000 distinct CDR3 sequences; approximately 12% are singletons. Trimming stripped 2 bases from V and 6 bases from J, with 10 bases between. Looked up from germline, CDR1 is SGHAT and CDR2 is FQDESV (reference sequence). This CDR3 contains 14 residues. Sample: PBMCs, taken at follow-up. This TCR was sampled from a male donor with early-stage non-small cell lung cancer. This rearrangement joins TRBV11-1 to TRBJ1-4; D unresolved. CDR3 sequence: CASSLQTWDEKLFF. CDR3 nucleotide sequence: TGTGCCAGCAGCTTACAGACCTGGGATGAAAAACTGTTTTTT.